The 2 T cell receptor beta chains listed next were all sequenced from one sample in a study of T cells after yellow fever vaccination. Using its own MiXCR run on the 5' RACE reads, TCRdb lists one record per CDR3 protein. This sample carries roughly 160,000 distinct CDR3 sequences, approximately 6.7% of them seen once, and the ten largest clones take about 2.5%. This specimen consisted of CD4+ T cells sorted from PBMCs, obtained more than 4 days after the first yellow fever vaccination. These receptors came from a man aged 18-30 years who received the YFV17D yellow fever vaccine.

This clonotype was recorded a few times. The chain couples TRBV6-5 to TRBJ2-1, with D tentatively TRBD2 (6 bases). Germline CDR1 reads MNHEY; CDR2 reads SVGAGI. This CDR3 is 12 amino acids long. V lost 6 bases and J 4 bases, leaving 7 bases between the germline ends. As DNA, the CDR3 is TGTGCCAGCAGGGAGGGGTACAATGAGCAGTTCTTC. Protein product: CASREGYNEQFF.

This rearrangement joins TRBV3-1 to TRBJ1-1, with D possibly being TRBD1 (5 bases). The CDR3 is 15 amino acids. V gave up 3 bases and J gave up 4 bases, with 15 bases separating them. From germline, CDR1 is LGHDT and CDR2 YNNKEL (reference sequence). In DNA form, the CDR3 reads TGTGCCAGCAGCCATCAGGCGAGGGACGGCACTGAAGCTTTCTTT. It encodes CASSHQARDGTEAFF. Full variable domain (remainder filled in from reference TRBV3-1 and TRBJ1-1): DTAVSQTPKYLVTQMGNDKSIKCEQNLGHDTMYWYKQDSKKFLKIMFSYNNKELIINETVPNRFSPKSPDKAHLNLHINSLELGDSAVYFCASSHQARDGTEAFFGQGTRLTVV.